This TCR beta chain stems from a study of control samples from healthy donors and cancer patients. The table came from immunoSEQ multiplex PCR; TCRdb's copy has only in-frame clones and leaves some out. The sample gives over 110,000 clones, around 90% of which show up once; 11% is in the top ten. There are 15 residues in the CDR3. Trimming removed 0 bases from V and 7 bases from J, with 13 bases in between. CDR1 LNHDA and CDR2 SQIVND come from the germline V gene (reference sequence). The V and J genes are TRBV19 and TRBJ2-1; D gene unclear. The receptor was derived from a man aged 25 to 45 in good health. Sequenced material: blood. CDR3 amino acids: CASSIDSSGLNEQFF. In nucleotides, the CDR3 is TGTGCCAGTAGTATAGATAGCTCGGGCTTGAATGAGCAGTTCTTC.